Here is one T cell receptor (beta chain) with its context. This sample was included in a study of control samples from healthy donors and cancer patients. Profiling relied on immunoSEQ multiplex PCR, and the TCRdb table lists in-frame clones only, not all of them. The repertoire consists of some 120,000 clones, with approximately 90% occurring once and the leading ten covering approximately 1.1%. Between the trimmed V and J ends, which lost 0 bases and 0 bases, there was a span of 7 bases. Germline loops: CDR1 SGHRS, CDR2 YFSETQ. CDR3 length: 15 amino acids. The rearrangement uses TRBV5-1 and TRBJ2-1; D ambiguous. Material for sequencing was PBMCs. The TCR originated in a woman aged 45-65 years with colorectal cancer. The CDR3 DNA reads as TGCGCCAGCAGCTTGGGGTGGGGCTCCTACAATGAGCAGTTCTTC. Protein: CASSLGWGSYNEQFF.